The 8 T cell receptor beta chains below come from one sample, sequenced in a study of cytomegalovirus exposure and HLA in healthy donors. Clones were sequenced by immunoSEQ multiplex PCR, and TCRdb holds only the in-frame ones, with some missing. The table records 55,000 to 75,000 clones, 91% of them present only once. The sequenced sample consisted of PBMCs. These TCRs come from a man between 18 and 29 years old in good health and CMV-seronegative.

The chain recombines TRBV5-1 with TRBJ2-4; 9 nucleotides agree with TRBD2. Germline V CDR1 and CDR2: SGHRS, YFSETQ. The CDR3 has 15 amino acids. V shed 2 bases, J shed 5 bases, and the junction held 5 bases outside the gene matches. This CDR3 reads CASSFSGSGENIQYF. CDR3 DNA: TGCGCCAGCAGCTTTAGCGGGAGTGGGGAAAACATTCAGTACTTC.

In nucleotides, the CDR3 is TGTGCCTGGAGTTCAAGGGGGTCTGGGGCCAACGTCCTGACTTTC. Its translation: CAWSSRGSGANVLTF. The V gene is TRBV30, the J gene TRBJ2-6, with D perhaps matching TRBD1 (6 bases). The germline V gene has CDR1 GTSNPN and CDR2 SVGIG (reference sequence). V lost 2 bases and J 1 base, leaving 9 bases between the germline ends. CDR3 length equals 15 residues.

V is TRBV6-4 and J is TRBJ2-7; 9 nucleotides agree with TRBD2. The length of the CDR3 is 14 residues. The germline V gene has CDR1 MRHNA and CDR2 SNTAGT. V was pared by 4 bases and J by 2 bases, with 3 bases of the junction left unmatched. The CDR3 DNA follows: TGTGCCAGCAGTGTTGCTAGCGGGGCCTACGAGCAGTACTTC. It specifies CASSVASGAYEQYF.

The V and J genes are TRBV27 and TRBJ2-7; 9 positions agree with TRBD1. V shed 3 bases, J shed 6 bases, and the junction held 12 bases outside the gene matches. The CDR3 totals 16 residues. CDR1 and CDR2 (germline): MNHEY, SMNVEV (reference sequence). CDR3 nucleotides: TGTGCCAGCAGTTTTATGTCCGGACAGGGGACTGGCGAGCAGTACTTC. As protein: CASSFMSGQGTGEQYF.

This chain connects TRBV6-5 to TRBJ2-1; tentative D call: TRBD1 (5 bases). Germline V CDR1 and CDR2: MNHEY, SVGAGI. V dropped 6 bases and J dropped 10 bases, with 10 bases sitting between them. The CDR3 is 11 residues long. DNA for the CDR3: TGTGCCAGCAGCCGTCCAGGGGAGCAGTTCTTC. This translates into CASSRPGEQFF.

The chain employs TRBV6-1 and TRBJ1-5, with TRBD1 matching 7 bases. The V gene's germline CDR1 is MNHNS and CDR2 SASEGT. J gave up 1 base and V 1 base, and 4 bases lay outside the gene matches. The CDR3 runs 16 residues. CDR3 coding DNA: TGTGCCAGCAGTGAAGGACAGGGACGGAGCAATCAGCCCCAGCATTTT. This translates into CASSEGQGRSNQPQHF.

In DNA, the CDR3 is TGCAGCGTCGAACGGGACAAAATGGGGGAGCAGTTCTTC. Its protein product is CSVERDKMGEQFF. The chain couples TRBV29-1 to TRBJ2-1; TRBD1 is a possible D gene (6 bases). The CDR3 extends over 13 amino acids. The V gene lost 6 bases and the J gene lost 10 bases, with 19 bases spanning the gap. The germline V gene has CDR1 SQVTM and CDR2 ANQGSEA.

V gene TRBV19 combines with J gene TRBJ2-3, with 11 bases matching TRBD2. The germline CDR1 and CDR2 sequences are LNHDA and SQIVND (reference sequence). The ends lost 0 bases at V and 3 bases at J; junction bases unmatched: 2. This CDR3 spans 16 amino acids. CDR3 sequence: CASSIERTSGTDTQYF. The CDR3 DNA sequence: TGTGCCAGTAGTATAGAACGGACTAGCGGGACAGATACGCAGTATTTT.